One sample yielded the 20 T cell receptor beta chains listed below, sequenced in a study of PD-L1 blockade in urothelial cancer. Time point: pretreatment peripheral blood. Measured with immunoSEQ multiplex PCR; TCRdb has only the in-frame clones, and not every one. This sample carries around 100,000 clones, roughly 84% of them seen once, and the ten largest clones take 2%. Material: PBMCs, obtained around atezolizumab (anti-PD-L1) treatment. All receptors come from a man in his fifties or sixties with urothelial cancer.

V usage is TRBV2 and J usage is TRBJ2-1; 11 nucleotides agree with TRBD1. Per germline, CDR1 SNHLY and CDR2 FYNNEI. The length of the CDR3 is 15 residues. J gave up 6 bases and V 3 bases, and 4 bases lay outside the gene matches. As DNA, the CDR3 is TGTGCCAGCAGTGATAAGGGACAGGGGGGCAATGAGCAGTTCTTC. Translation gives CASSDKGQGGNEQFF.

The V gene is TRBV6-5, the J gene TRBJ2-2; 7 positions match TRBD1. The CDR3 runs 15 residues. Germline CDR1 and CDR2: MNHEY and SVGAGI. V lost 0 bases to trimming and J lost 5 bases; unmatched junction nucleotides: 3. CDR3 region: CASSYSTGLTGELFF. CDR3 DNA: TGTGCCAGCAGTTACTCGACAGGGCTTACCGGGGAGCTGTTTTTT.

The V gene is TRBV18, the J gene TRBJ1-6; D call uncertain. V lost 4 bases and J 10 bases, leaving 20 bases between the germline ends. Germline V gene lookup returns CDR1 KGHSH and CDR2 LQKENI. This CDR3 comprises 16 residues. Here the CDR3 reads CASSLLPDRPRSPLHF. DNA of the CDR3: TGTGCCAGCTCACTACTACCAGACCGCCCTAGGTCACCCCTCCACTTT.

The chain joins TRBV28 to TRBJ2-5, with D unresolved. V was shortened by 3 bases and J by 0 bases, with 11 bases between the two germline ends. CDR1 and CDR2 (germline): MDHEN, SYDVKM. CDR3 length: 15 amino acids. CDR3 sequence reads: CASSLTAGYQETQYF. The CDR3 bases are TGTGCCAGCAGTTTGACCGCCGGGTACCAAGAGACCCAGTACTTC.

This chain links TRBV5-1 with TRBJ2-5, with 9 bases lining up with TRBD2. The CDR3 contains 16 residues. Germline V gene data show CDR1 as SGHRS and CDR2 as YFSETQ. Unmatched junction bases numbered 6, after V lost 2 bases and J lost 1 base. The CDR3 loop reads CASSLGSGGTQETQYF. CDR3 sequence (DNA): TGCGCCAGCAGCTTAGGTAGCGGGGGAACCCAAGAGACCCAGTACTTC.

The J gene is TRBJ2-3, the V gene TRBV2; TRBD1 aligns across 9 bases. V was clipped by 7 bases and J by 6 bases; unmatched bases: 8. The CDR3 spans 14 residues. Germline CDR1 is SNHLY and CDR2 is FYNNEI. The CDR3 loop reads CASMVTGGRDTQYF. CDR3 in DNA: TGTGCCAGCATGGTGACAGGGGGTCGGGATACGCAGTATTTT.

The chain has TRBV4-3 and TRBJ1-5; TRBD1 matches at 10 bases. CDR3 size: 15 residues. Germline values: CDR1 LGHNA, CDR2 YSLEER. With 5 bases clipped from V and 7 bases from J, the junction kept 8 bases outside the gene matches. This CDR3 reads CASSGGTGDEQPQHF. The CDR3 DNA follows: TGCGCCAGCAGCGGCGGGACAGGGGACGAACAGCCCCAGCATTTT.

The rearrangement links TRBV13 to TRBJ2-5; D not resolved. Germline values: CDR1 PRHDT, CDR2 FYEKMQ (reference sequence). CDR3 length equals 13 residues. The V end was cut by 4 bases, the J end by 4 bases, with 10 bases between. Here the CDR3 DNA reads TGTGCCAGCAGCTCCCGCGGTCCAGAGACCCAGTACTTC. Protein: CASSSRGPETQYF.

The chain is built from TRBV19 and TRBJ2-2; D possibly corresponds to TRBD2 (6 bases). The CDR3 runs to 14 residues. V shed 6 bases and J shed 3 bases, with 11 bases lying between them. The germline gives CDR1 LNHDA, CDR2 SQIVND (reference sequence). The CDR3 loop reads CASRVSGDTGELFF. CDR3 coding DNA: TGTGCCAGTAGAGTCTCGGGGGACACCGGGGAGCTGTTTTTT.

V is TRBV7-3 and J is TRBJ2-2; D remains unclear. Trimming removed 4 bases at V and 4 bases at J, with 7 bases between. Germline V CDR1 and CDR2: SGHTA, FQGTGA. The length of the CDR3 is 13 residues. The CDR3 DNA is TGTGCCAGCAGCTCCCACTCCACCGGGGAGCTGTTTTTT. Protein sequence: CASSSHSTGELFF.

The rearrangement joins TRBV6-6 to TRBJ2-7; D might be TRBD1 (6 bases). V dropped 0 bases and J dropped 5 bases, with 11 bases sitting between them. The CDR3 runs to 14 residues. Per germline, CDR1 MNHNY and CDR2 SVGAGI (reference sequence). This CDR3 reads CASSYSAGVDEQYF. In DNA, the CDR3 is TGTGCCAGCAGTTACTCGGCAGGGGTGGACGAGCAGTACTTC.

This sequence joins TRBV5-1 and TRBJ1-5; 11 bases fit TRBD1. The trim removed 4 bases at V and 7 bases at J, leaving 4 bases unmatched. CDR1 SGHRS and CDR2 YFSETQ come from the germline V gene. The CDR3 is 14 residues long. CDR3 protein: CASSTGQGDQPQHF. As DNA, the CDR3 is TGCGCCAGCAGCACGGGACAGGGGGACCAGCCCCAGCATTTT.

The chain employs TRBV5-1 and TRBJ1-1; D is undetermined. This CDR3 region has 13 residues. CDR1 SGHRS and CDR2 YFSETQ come from the germline V gene. V was pared by 3 bases and J by 5 bases, with 11 bases between. The CDR3 sequence: CASSSFGDTEAFF. As DNA, the CDR3 is TGCGCCAGCAGCTCTTTCGGGGATACTGAAGCTTTCTTT.

This chain connects TRBV7-9 to TRBJ2-5; 8 bases map to TRBD1. CDR1 and CDR2 from the germline V gene are SEHNR and FQNEAQ (reference sequence). Trimming took 4 bases from V and 1 from J; bases not matched to a gene: 5. The CDR3 runs to 15 residues. CDR3 region: CASSSTGEVQETQYF. The CDR3, as DNA: TGTGCCAGCAGCTCGACAGGGGAGGTCCAAGAGACCCAGTACTTC.

V and J are TRBV12-5 and TRBJ2-1, with 8 bases fitting TRBD1. Germline CDR1 and CDR2: LGHNT and FRNRAP. Unmatched junction bases numbered 10, after V lost 0 bases and J lost 6 bases. The CDR3 totals 17 residues. The CDR3 region has the DNA TGTGCTAGTGGTTTGGTACAGGGGGTCGGCCCCTTCAATGAGCAGTTCTTC. Encoded protein: CASGLVQGVGPFNEQFF.

J is TRBJ2-7 and V is TRBV5-4, with TRBD1 matching over 8 bases. CDR1 SGHNT and CDR2 YYREEE come from the germline V gene (reference sequence). This CDR3 comprises 15 residues. Trimming cost V 3 bases and J 2 bases; bases outside gene matches: 7. As DNA, the CDR3 is TGTGCCAGCAGCTCCCGGGACAGGCCCACCTACGAGCAGTACTTC. Translated, it gives CASSSRDRPTYEQYF. The whole variable domain, filled in from reference TRBV5-4 and TRBJ2-7, reads ETGVTQSPTHLIKTRGQQVTLRCSSQSGHNTVSWYQQALGQGPQFIFQYYREEENGRGNFPPRFSGLQFPNYSSELNVNALELDDSALYLCASSSRDRPTYEQYFGPGTRLTVT.

The chain links TRBV2 to TRBJ2-7, with 8 nucleotides matching TRBD1. The ends lost 4 bases at V and 6 bases at J; junction bases unmatched: 8. From germline, CDR1 is SNHLY and CDR2 FYNNEI. This CDR3 spans 14 amino acids. The CDR3 DNA reads as TGTGCCAGCAGTGGGACAGGGTGGAGCTCCGAGCAGTACTTC. It yields the protein CASSGTGWSSEQYF.

The V call is TRBV7-9, the J call TRBJ2-1, with TRBD2 matching 7 bases. This CDR3 is built from 16 residues. From germline, CDR1 is SEHNR and CDR2 FQNEAQ (reference sequence). V lost 5 bases and J lost 0; bases outside the gene matches: 7. The CDR3 DNA is TGTGCCAGCAGCCCCTGGACGGGGGGCTCCTACAATGAGCAGTTCTTC. Encoded protein: CASSPWTGGSYNEQFF.

V is TRBV9 and J is TRBJ1-5; a weak D match, TRBD1 (5 bases). Trimming shortened V by 3 bases and J by 2 bases, and 12 bases separated the two germline ends. This CDR3 region has 15 residues. Germline CDR1 is SGDLS and CDR2 is YYNGEE. CDR3 sequence: CASSAGFSGNQPQHF. In DNA, the CDR3 is TGTGCCAGCAGCGCAGGGTTTTCCGGCAATCAGCCCCAGCATTTT. Combining the CDR3 with reference TRBV9 and TRBJ1-5 gives the whole variable domain DSGVTQTPKHLITATGQRVTLRCSPRSGDLSVYWYQQSLDQGLQFLIQYYNGEERAKGNILERFSAQQFPDLHSELNLSSLELGDSALYFCASSAGFSGNQPQHFGDGTRLSIL.

The V gene is TRBV7-6, the J gene TRBJ1-1; D not resolved. This CDR3 comprises 15 residues. Trimming took 1 base from V and 3 from J, leaving 12 bases between them. Per germline, CDR1 SGHVS and CDR2 FNYEAQ. The DNA for the CDR3 is TGTGCCAGCAGCTTAGGGCTGCGGGAGGACACTGAAGCTTTCTTT. This sequence encodes CASSLGLREDTEAFF.